The TCR beta chain described here comes from a study of regulatory T cells in long-lasting Graves disease. Time point defined: newly diagnosed GD, antithyroid drugs for less than 3 months. Scientists built the TCR library using RNA that was extracted from PBMCs. There are many counts of this clonotype. Construction of the TCR beta libraries employed iRepertoire HTBI primers in conjunction with Arm-PCR of CDR3 regions. TCRdb itself ran the multiplex PCR reads through MiXCR, one entry per CDR3 protein. Of around 400,000 distinct CDR3 sequences in the sample, approximately 10% are singletons; the top ten hold over 15%. CDR1 and CDR2 from the germline V gene are MDHEN and SYDVKM. V was shortened by 6 bases and J by 3 bases, with 6 bases between the two germline ends. This CDR3 has 12 residues. The same sample was also used in a study of T cells in Graves' hyperthyroidism and ophthalmopathy. This second report adds: TCR CDR3 underwent first-round RT-PCR with the HTBI primer set. From stable hyperthyroidism, ophthalmopathy was set apart by a 13 V-J model.

The sequence derives from a young woman with Graves disease. This material consisted of peripheral blood mononuclear cells (PBMCs), taken at new diagnosis, from a patient treated with antithyroid drugs. J is TRBJ2-1 and V is TRBV28, with D unresolved. Written as DNA, the CDR3 is TGTGCCAGCAGCATCTACTACAATGAGCAGTTCTTC. Protein product: CASSIYYNEQFF. The entire variable domain, with the rest obtained from reference TRBV28 and TRBJ2-1, is as follows: DVKVTQSSRYLVKRTGEKVFLECVQDMDHENMFWYRQDPGLGLRLIYFSYDVKMKEKGDIPEGYSVSREKKERFSLILESASTNQTSMYLCASSIYYNEQFFGPGTRLTVL.